The clone carrying this TCR beta chain was observed a handful of times. Its antigen is undetermined. This was the immunoSEQ v3 assay. Clones were read by immunoSEQ multiplex PCR, and TCRdb kept only the in-frame ones, dropping some. This table has some 6,300 clones, about 66% appearing once. Indicated time point: pre-treatment sample, taken before nivolumab and TIL therapy. Most excised metastases sampled were pleural nodules or supraclavicular lymph nodes. This sample stems from a study of TIL therapy for anti-PD-1-resistant metastatic lung cancer. Turning to the study itself: By whole-exome sequencing, median non-synonymous tumor mutation burden was less than 1.6 mutations per megabase. Study-level findings and limits: TIL cultures after expansion showed higher clonality and lower diversity than baseline tumor (median about 6% vs 30%).

This CDR3 has 16 amino acids. Germline loops: CDR1 SNHLY, CDR2 FYNNEI. The V gene lost 3 bases and the J gene lost 6 bases, with 21 bases spanning the gap. V is TRBV2 and J is TRBJ2-7; no clear D. The sequenced sample was tumor tissue, obtained at baseline. The source is a person between 30 and 79 years old with non-small cell lung cancer. In nucleotides, the CDR3 is TGTGCCAGCAGTGATTTGCGTTCTCAACTGGGCCTCGAGCAGTACTTC. This gives the protein CASSDLRSQLGLEQYF.